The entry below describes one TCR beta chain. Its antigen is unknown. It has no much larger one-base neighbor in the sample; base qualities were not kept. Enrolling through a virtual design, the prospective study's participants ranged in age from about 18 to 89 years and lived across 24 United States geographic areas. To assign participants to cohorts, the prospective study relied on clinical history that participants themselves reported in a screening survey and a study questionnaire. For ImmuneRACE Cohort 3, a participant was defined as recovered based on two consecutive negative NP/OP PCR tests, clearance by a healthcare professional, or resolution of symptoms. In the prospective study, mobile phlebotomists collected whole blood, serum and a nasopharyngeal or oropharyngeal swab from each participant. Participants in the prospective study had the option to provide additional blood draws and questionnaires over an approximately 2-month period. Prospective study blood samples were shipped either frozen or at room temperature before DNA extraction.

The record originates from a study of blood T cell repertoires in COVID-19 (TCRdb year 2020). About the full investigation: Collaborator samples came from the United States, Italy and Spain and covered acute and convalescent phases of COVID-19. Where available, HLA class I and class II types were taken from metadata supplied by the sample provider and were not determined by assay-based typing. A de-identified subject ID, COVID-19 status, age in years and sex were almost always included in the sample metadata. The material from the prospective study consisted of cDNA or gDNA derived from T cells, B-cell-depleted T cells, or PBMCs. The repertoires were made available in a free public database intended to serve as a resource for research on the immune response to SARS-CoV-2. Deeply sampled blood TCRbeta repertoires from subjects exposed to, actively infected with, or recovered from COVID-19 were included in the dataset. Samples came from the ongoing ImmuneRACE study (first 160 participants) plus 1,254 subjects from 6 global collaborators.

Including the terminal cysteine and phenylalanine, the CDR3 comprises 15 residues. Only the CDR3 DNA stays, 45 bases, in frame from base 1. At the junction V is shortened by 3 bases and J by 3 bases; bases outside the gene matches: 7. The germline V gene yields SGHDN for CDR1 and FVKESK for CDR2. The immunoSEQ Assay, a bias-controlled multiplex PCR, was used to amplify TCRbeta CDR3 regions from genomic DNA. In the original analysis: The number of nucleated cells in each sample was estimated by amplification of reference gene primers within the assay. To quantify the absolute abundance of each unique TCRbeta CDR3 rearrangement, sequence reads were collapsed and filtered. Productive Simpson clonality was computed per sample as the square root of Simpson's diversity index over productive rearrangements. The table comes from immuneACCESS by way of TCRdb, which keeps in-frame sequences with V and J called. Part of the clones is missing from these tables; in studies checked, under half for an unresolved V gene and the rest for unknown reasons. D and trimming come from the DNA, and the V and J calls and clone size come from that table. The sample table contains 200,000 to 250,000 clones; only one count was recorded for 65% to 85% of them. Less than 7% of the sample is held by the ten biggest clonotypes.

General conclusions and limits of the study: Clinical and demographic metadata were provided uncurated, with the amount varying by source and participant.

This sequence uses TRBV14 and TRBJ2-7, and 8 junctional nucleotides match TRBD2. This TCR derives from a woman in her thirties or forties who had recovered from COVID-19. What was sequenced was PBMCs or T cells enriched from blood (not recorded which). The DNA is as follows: TGTGCCAGCAGCCACTTGCGCGGGGGGCTCTACGAGCAGTACTTC. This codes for CASSHLRGGLYEQYF.